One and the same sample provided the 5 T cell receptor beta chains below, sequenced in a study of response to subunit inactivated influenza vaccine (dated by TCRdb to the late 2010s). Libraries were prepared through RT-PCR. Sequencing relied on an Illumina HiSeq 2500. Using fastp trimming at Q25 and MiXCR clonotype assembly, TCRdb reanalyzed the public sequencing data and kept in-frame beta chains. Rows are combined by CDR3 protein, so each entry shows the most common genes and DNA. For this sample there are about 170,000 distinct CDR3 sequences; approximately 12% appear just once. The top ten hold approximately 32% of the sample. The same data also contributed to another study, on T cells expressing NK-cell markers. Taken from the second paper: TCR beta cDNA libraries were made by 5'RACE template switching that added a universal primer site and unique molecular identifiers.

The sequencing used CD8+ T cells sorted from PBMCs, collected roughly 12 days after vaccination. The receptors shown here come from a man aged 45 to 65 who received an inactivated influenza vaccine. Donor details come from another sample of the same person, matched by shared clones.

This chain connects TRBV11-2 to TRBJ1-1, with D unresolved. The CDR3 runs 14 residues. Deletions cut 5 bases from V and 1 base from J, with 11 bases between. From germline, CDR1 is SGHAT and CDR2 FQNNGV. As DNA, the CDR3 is TGTGCCAGCAGCCCTAGAGTGTCGAACACTGAAGCTTTCTTT. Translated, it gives CASSPRVSNTEAFF.

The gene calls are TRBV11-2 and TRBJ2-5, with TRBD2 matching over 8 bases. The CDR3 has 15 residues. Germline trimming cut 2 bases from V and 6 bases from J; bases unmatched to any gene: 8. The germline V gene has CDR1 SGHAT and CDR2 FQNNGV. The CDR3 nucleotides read TGTGCCAGCAGCTTAAGCGGGAGTCACATGAAGACCCAGTACTTC. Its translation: CASSLSGSHMKTQYF.

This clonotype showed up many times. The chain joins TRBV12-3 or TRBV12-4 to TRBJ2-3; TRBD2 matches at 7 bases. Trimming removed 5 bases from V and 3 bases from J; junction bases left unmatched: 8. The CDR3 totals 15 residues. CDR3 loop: CASSPDLRGTDTQYF. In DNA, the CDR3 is TGTGCCAGCAGTCCCGATTTGCGGGGGACAGATACGCAGTATTTT.

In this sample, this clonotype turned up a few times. The DNA of the CDR3 is TGTGCCAGCAGTTACGTTTTTGGAAACGGCTACACCTTC. Protein sequence: CASSYVFGNGYTF. The chain carries TRBV6-2 or TRBV6-3 and TRBJ1-2; D gene unclear. CDR1 is MNHEY, CDR2 SVGEGT, per germline. CDR3 size: 13 residues. V was trimmed by 2 bases and J by 8 bases, leaving 12 bases between them.

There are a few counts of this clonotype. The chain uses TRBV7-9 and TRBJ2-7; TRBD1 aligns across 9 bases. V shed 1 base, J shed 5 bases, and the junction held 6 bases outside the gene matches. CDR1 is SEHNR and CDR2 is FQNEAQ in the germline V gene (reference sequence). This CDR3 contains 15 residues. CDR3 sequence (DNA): TGTGCCAGCAGCTTAGAAAGGGACAGGGCAGACGAGCAGTACTTC. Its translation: CASSLERDRADEQYF.